This T cell receptor beta chain was recovered during a study of cytomegalovirus exposure and HLA in healthy donors (dated by TCRdb to about 2017). Regarding the study in general: An earlier analysis of about 560 of the donors reported 276 Gb of sequence data and around 100 million unique TCR beta sequences obtained from approximately 180 million T cells. Besides the first cohort of 666 subjects, a separate validation cohort made up of over 95 different subjects was used. The study used immunosequencing to profile the T cell repertoires of several hundred subjects and linked those repertoires to cytomegalovirus serostatus. An earlier analysis of 587 of the donors used high-throughput TCR beta sequencing to judge whether each TCR beta V gene segment behaved as functional or pseudogenic. On average, about 240,000 unique TCR beta nucleotide sequences were sequenced per donor among about 400 genotyped donors of the cohort, with roughly 20% of those sequences being non-productive. The number of donors typed differed by locus, with roughly 620-630 for A, B, C, DRB1 and DQB1, 522 for DQA1, some 570 for DPA1, and some 440 for DPB1. Every discovery cohort repertoire had been produced on one sequencing platform. Class I and class II HLA loci were covered by the typing at four-digit resolution. An early release that covered fewer than 800 HLA-typed donors contained approximately 300 gigabases of sequencing data and 70 million to 100 million unique TCR sequences. A later genetic analysis took genome-wide SNP genotypes for about 65% of the 666 donors and used that subset as a discovery cohort. In the later analysis, no new phenotypic data were used to find candidate immune exposures; instead, reliance was placed on TCR beta sequences and their occurrence across donors. A later analysis re-examined previously published TCR beta repertoires from 500 to 700 donors and added high-resolution HLA genotyping to investigate patterns of TCR occurrence. Because of strong linkage in the cohort, roughly five DR-DQ haplotypes were treated as single units for association and clustering. To predict cytomegalovirus infection status, the study combined high-throughput TCR immunosequencing, statistical association of individual TCRs with disease status, and machine learning. The study was designed to test whether signatures of past pathogen exposure could be identified by cataloging public T cell receptors. Donor age, sex, ethnicity and CMV serostatus were collected together with the repertoire data. Of the approximately 370 genotyped donors, more than 75% were placed in the genetic ancestry cluster associated with self-reported Caucasian donors. What the work shows at the level of the full study, not this receptor alone: A cluster of highly shared sequence variants was judged likely to be a technical artifact of the sequencing pipeline. Sequencing depth was assumed to be roughly uniform across donors in the presence/absence analyses, though that assumption may not hold. The authors suggested that the approach could potentially be extended to other disease states and immunological phenotypes. Several of the top co-occurrence clusters appeared to be linked to parvovirus B19, influenza, CMV and Epstein-Barr virus, according to a later analysis. A later analysis found that TCR association rates varied across HLA loci, with DRB1 alleles showing the most associated TCRs and HLA-C alleles the fewest. In vitro tests confirmed that a few of the cytomegalovirus-associated TCR beta chains recognize cytomegalovirus antigens. A later analysis associated about 17,000 TCR beta sequences with specific HLA alleles at a false discovery rate of 0.05. Correlated functional status among segregating V segments might be attributable to linkage disequilibrium, but an unknown experimental factor could not be ruled out. In a later genetic analysis, fewer N-insertions in productive TCRs were reported among donors in an Asian-associated ancestry cluster than the roughly 700-donor mean. This cohort had only TCR beta chains sequenced, and the lack of alpha or paired-chain data limited which features could be detected. When HLA alleles, especially DR and DQ, strongly co-occurred, TCR associations were difficult to assign to individual alleles. In a later genetic analysis, a missense DCLRE1C variant was associated with V-gene and J-gene trimming of TCR beta chains, and the association was replicated in an independent cohort. A later analysis found that most CMV-associated TCR beta chains appeared HLA-restricted, with HLA associations seemingly driven largely by CMV exposure. In a later analysis, HLA-associated TCR beta chains showed more clonal expansion and lower generation probabilities than non-associated chains that were equally common. A further reported finding was that TCR beta sequences accurately predicted the HLA-A and HLA-B alleles for most subjects in the first cohort. The 87-base-pair reads could not distinguish some IMGT-functional V segments, including TRBV6-2 and TRBV6-3, so those segments were excluded. In both the original and validation cohorts, the classifier was reported to diagnose cytomegalovirus status with high specificity and sensitivity. While some public TCRs were present in many individuals, most TCR sequences turned up only very rarely across donors. The only immune exposure information available for the cohort was CMV serostatus. In the study, around 150 TCR beta chains were listed as associated with cytomegalovirus. In an earlier analysis of about 540 of the donors, most TCR beta V segments were observed in productive rearrangements about 90% or about 30% of the time, broadly matching IMGT annotations. HLA typing was unavailable for some donors at each locus, so association tests used only the typed subset. Because counts were too low, some 16 rarely observed V segments, including chromosome 9 orphons, were excluded from the earlier analysis of fewer than 650 of the donors.

The cohort consisted of fewer than 700 healthy bone marrow donors. All cohort members were sampled while nominally healthy, although unrecorded immune exposures were likely present. The donor tested CMV seronegative, placing the donor among the 300 to 450 seronegative members of the cohort. A peripheral blood sample was collected from each donor, and TCR beta sequencing was performed on peripheral blood mononuclear cells. The Qiagen DNeasy Blood Extraction Kit was used to extract genomic DNA from the blood cell samples. The CDR3, from cysteine to phenylalanine, totals 15 residues. Only the CDR3 region is kept as DNA, spanning 45 bases read in frame from base 1. Ends trimmed: V by 4 bases, J by 2 bases; bases unmatched to a gene: 5. Reading the germline V gene gives CDR1 KGHSH and CDR2 LQKENI. Library generation was performed with the immunoSEQ multiplex PCR assay. For the multiplex PCR, a mixture combining 60 forward primers for TCR Vbeta segments and 13 reverse primers for TCR Jbeta segments was used. The CDR3 region of rearranged TCR beta genes was amplified from genomic DNA by a multiplex PCR assay. The Illumina HiSeq System was used to sequence the amplified TCR beta libraries as 87-base-pair reads. On the authors' methods: A later analysis counted some 80 million unique TCR beta chains across the 550 to 750 repertoires, and some 12 million of these chains were shared by at least two donors. A nearest-neighbor algorithm error-corrected the raw reads and collapsed the reads into unique sequences, merging closely related sequences to remove PCR and sequencing errors. Alignment of CDR3 sequences to IMGT reference sequences was used to assign V, D and J gene segments. For a sequence to be retained, at least a six-nucleotide match to both a V gene segment and a J gene segment was required. Rearrangements were called productive when the CDR3 lacked stop codons and stayed in frame with V and J; all others were non-productive. Following IMGT convention, CDR3 was defined as the stretch from the second conserved V-encoded cysteine up to the conserved J-encoded phenylalanine. Sequences without an unambiguous match to a single V gene segment were excluded from the earlier analysis of several hundred of the donors. In an earlier analysis of a few hundred of the donors, a V segment was called functional when productive rearrangements were above 56.7%, and segregating when the standard deviation between donors exceeded 5%. A statistical classification framework was built to diagnose cytomegalovirus status from the catalog of TCR beta chain sequences. In a later analysis, TCR nucleotide sequences were compared against IMGT/GENE-DB human TR gene sequences so that V and J genes could be assigned. Using the TCRdist pipeline, a later analysis assigned CDR3 sequences along with most-parsimonious VDJ recombination scenarios. In a later analysis, each TCR beta chain was defined by its CDR3 amino acid sequence together with its V-gene family, and reads without a unique V-gene family were excluded. In a later analysis, fewer than 600 highly shared, low-generation-probability nucleotide sequences were removed to address suspected cross-contamination and a sequencing artifact. A later analysis calculated a clonal expansion index for each public chain from normalized within-repertoire ranks of inferred template counts. Generation probabilities in a later analysis came from a VDJ recombination model fitted to out-of-frame rearrangements, and those results were checked against IGoR. Hypergeometric tests were used in a later analysis to score TCR-TCR, TCR-HLA and TCR-CMV co-occurrence, with a repertoire-size bias correction applied to the TCR pairs. False discovery rates were estimated in a later analysis by permuting HLA or CMV assignments 20 times. In a later analysis, co-occurring TCRs were grouped using DBSCAN, and TCRdist sequence similarity was added for clustering within HLA-allele-positive subsets. Repertoires with fewer than 30,000 or more than 120,000 public chains, plus five repertoires with anomalous nucleotide sharing, were excluded from co-occurrence clustering. The table was pulled from immuneACCESS by TCRdb, which kept in-frame rearrangements only. Such tables lose some clones; where checked, under half of the loss comes from unresolved V genes, and the rest has no known cause. V and J calls and clone size are given by that table; D and trimming were obtained from the DNA. The sample table contains 180,000 or so clones; only one count was recorded for approximately 80% of them. The biggest ten clones account for 0.75% to 0.9% of the sample.

Details on this clone: What antigen it recognizes has not been identified. No base qualities exist here, and no much larger clone lies one base off it.

The source of this sequence is a woman between 18 and 29 years old in good health and CMV-seronegative. The rearranged segments are TRBV18 and TRBJ1-5, and 7 junction bases match TRBD1. The sample comprised PBMCs. The CDR3 in this case is CASSRSTGGNQPQHF. Read as DNA, the sequence is TGTGCCAGCTCACGAAGCACAGGGGGCAATCAGCCCCAGCATTTT.